This T cell receptor (beta chain) was sequenced in a study of blood T cells in healthy people across ages. At least ten counts were recorded for this clonotype. The authors ran a second PCR of 7 to 11 cycles using a sample-barcoded 5' primer and a J-beta primer mix. In TCRdb, the 5' RACE reads were re-called with MiXCR into one record per CDR3 protein. The table has 550,000 to 750,000 distinct CDR3 sequences, 20% to 25% seen once. This CDR3 is built from 15 residues. V was pared by 0 bases and J by 5 bases, with 14 bases between. The germline V gene encodes CDR1 SGHRS and CDR2 YFSETQ. The chain uses TRBV5-1 and TRBJ2-5; maybe TRBD2 (5 bases). The clonotype originates from a man aged 70 or older in good health. Material for sequencing was blood. CDR3 sequence (DNA): TGCGCCAGCAGCTTGGAGGCTAGCCCCGCGGAGACCCAGTACTTC. Its translation: CASSLEASPAETQYF.